Here is one T cell receptor beta chain with its context. Its matching antigen is unknown. This record comes from a study of T cells in localized non-small cell lung cancer. Points from the study as a whole: Longer overall survival associated with higher blood T cell density; shorter survival with higher adjacent-lung clonality. Uninvolved adjacent lung showed higher T cell clonality than tumor. A median of around 60 clones ranked among the top 100 in tumor appeared in adjacent lung. Only one tumor region was sequenced, so heterogeneity remains possible.

V was pared by 11 bases and J by 0 bases, with 12 bases between. This CDR3 is built from 13 residues. Germline CDR1 MNHNY, CDR2 SVGAGI (reference sequence). Repertoires were generated with immunoSEQ multiplex PCR, while TCRdb's copy carries only in-frame clones and drops some. The data show about 26,000 clones, approximately 90% seen once. This sample comprised peripheral blood, obtained before any cancer treatment. The clonotype originates from a female donor older than 55 with stage II squamous cell lung carcinoma. The V call is TRBV6-6, the J call TRBJ2-3; possibly TRBD2 for D (6 bases). The CDR3 region is CAGSGASTDTQYF. CDR3 coding DNA: TGTGCCGGTAGCGGTGCTAGCACAGATACGCAGTATTTT.